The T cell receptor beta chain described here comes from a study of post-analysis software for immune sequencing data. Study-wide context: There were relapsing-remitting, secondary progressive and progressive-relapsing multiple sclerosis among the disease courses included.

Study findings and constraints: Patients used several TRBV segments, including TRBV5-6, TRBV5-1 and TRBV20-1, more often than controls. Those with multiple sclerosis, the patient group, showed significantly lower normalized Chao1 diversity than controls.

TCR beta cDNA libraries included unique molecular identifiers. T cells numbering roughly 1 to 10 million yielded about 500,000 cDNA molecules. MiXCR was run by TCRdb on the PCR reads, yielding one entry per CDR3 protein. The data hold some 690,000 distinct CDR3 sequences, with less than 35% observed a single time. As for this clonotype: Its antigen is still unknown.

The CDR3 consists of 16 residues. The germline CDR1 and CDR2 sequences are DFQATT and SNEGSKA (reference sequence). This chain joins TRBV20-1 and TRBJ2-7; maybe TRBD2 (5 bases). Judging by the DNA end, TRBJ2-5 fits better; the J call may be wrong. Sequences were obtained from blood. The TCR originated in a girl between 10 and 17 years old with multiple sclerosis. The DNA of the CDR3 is TGCAGTGCTAGAGGGAGGAGGCCCGCGTTTGGAGAGACCCAGTACTTC. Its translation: CSARGRRPAFGETQYF.